Shown below are 9 T cell receptor beta chains from a single sample sequenced in a study of T cell responses to AZD1222 COVID-19 vaccine. The data were produced by immunoSEQ multiplex PCR, yet TCRdb's version contains in-frame clones alone and is incomplete. This sample has tens of thousands of clones; nearly 90% occur once, and the top ten carry about 5.5%. Source: peripheral blood, taken on day 0 of MenACWY control vaccination. These receptors all come from an adult in good health.

The chain employs TRBV5-1 and TRBJ1-4; weak D call: TRBD1 (5 bases). CDR1 is SGHRS, CDR2 YFSETQ, per germline. The V gene lost 4 bases and the J gene lost 6 bases, with 13 bases spanning the gap. This CDR3 comprises 14 residues. Written as DNA, the CDR3 is TGCGCCAGCAGCCTGCAGGGCGGATATGAAAAACTGTTTTTT. Translation gives CASSLQGGYEKLFF.

J is TRBJ2-1 and V is TRBV7-9; D gene uncertain. V shed 1 base and J shed 0 bases, with 7 bases lying between them. The length of the CDR3 is 15 residues. Germline-derived CDR1 and CDR2 are SEHNR and FQNEAQ (reference sequence). The CDR3 is CASSLEGNSYNEQFF. The CDR3 coding sequence is TGTGCCAGCAGCTTAGAAGGGAACTCCTACAATGAGCAGTTCTTC.

The rearrangement links TRBV7-2 to TRBJ2-7, with D possibly being TRBD2 (7 bases). Germline lookup yields CDR1 SGHTA and CDR2 FQGNSA. Trimming shortened V by 1 base and J by 6 bases, and 13 bases separated the two germline ends. This CDR3 is built from 14 residues. CDR3 DNA: TGTGCCAGCAGCTTAGGAGGGGGGGCCAGCGAGCAGTACTTC. Translation gives CASSLGGGASEQYF.

In its sample, this clone was seen a few times. J is TRBJ2-1 and V is TRBV28; D possibly corresponds to TRBD2 (5 bases). Germline CDR1 reads MDHEN; CDR2 reads SYDVKM. The V end lost 10 bases, the J end lost 0 bases, and 19 bases lay between the germline ends. The CDR3 has 16 residues. Here the CDR3 reads CATWVSAGHSYNEQFF. For the CDR3, the DNA is TGTGCCACCTGGGTGAGTGCGGGCCACTCCTACAATGAGCAGTTCTTC.

The chain employs TRBV2 and TRBJ1-3; D not certain. Germline V gene data show CDR1 as SNHLY and CDR2 as FYNNEI. The V end was cut by 1 base, the J end by 2 bases, with 12 bases between. CDR3 length: 16 amino acids. CDR3 sequence: CASSEDSPSTGNTIYF. For the CDR3, the DNA is TGTGCCAGCAGTGAAGATTCGCCGAGTACTGGAAACACCATATATTTT.

The chain has TRBV10-2 and TRBJ2-4; 8 bases match TRBD2. The junction had 10 bases not matched to a gene; V was cut back by 7 bases and J by 8 bases. Germline CDR1 WSHSY, CDR2 SAAADI. This CDR3 has 14 amino acids. The CDR3, as DNA: TGCGCCAGCAACGATCCGGGACTAGAGGACATTCAGTACTTC. Protein product: CASNDPGLEDIQYF.

Remarks on this clone: This sample also contains other DNA sequences that code for the same CDR3. The chain has TRBV30 and TRBJ1-5; D gene ambiguous. In germline, CDR1 is GTSNPN, CDR2 SVGIG (reference sequence). The CDR3 extends over 13 amino acids. Trimming pared 1 base from V and 6 bases from J, leaving 10 bases between. CDR3 loop: CAWSGGVGQPQHF. In DNA, the CDR3 is TGTGCCTGGAGTGGGGGAGTCGGTCAGCCCCAGCATTTT.

The V call is TRBV5-1, the J call TRBJ1-2; 7 positions agree with TRBD1. Per germline, CDR1 SGHRS and CDR2 YFSETQ. Trimming removed 3 bases from V and 5 bases from J; junction bases left unmatched: 4. The CDR3 has 13 residues. CDR3 region: CASSSTGRYGYTF. CDR3 nucleotide sequence: TGCGCCAGCAGCTCGACAGGGCGATATGGCTACACCTTC.

The chain couples TRBV6-6 to TRBJ1-3; D might be TRBD1 (5 bases). With 7 bases removed from V and 0 bases from J, the gap between germline ends came to 13 bases. The germline V gene encodes CDR1 MNHNY and CDR2 SVGAGI (reference sequence). The CDR3 is 15 amino acids. CDR3 loop: CASTSRRGSGNTIYF. In DNA, the CDR3 is TGTGCCAGCACCTCGAGAAGGGGCTCTGGAAACACCATATATTTT.